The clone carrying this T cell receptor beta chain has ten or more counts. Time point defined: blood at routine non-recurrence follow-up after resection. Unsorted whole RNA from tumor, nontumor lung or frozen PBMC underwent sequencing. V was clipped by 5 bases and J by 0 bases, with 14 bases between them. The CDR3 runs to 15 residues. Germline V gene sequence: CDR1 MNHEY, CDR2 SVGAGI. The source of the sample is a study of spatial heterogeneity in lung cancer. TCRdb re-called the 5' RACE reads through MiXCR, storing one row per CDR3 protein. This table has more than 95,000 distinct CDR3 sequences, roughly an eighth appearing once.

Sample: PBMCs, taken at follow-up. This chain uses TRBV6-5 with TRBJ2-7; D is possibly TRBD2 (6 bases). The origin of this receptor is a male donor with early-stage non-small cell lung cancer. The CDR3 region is CASSPGGVVSYEQYF. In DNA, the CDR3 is TGTGCCAGCAGTCCCGGAGGGGTTGTCTCCTACGAGCAGTACTTC.